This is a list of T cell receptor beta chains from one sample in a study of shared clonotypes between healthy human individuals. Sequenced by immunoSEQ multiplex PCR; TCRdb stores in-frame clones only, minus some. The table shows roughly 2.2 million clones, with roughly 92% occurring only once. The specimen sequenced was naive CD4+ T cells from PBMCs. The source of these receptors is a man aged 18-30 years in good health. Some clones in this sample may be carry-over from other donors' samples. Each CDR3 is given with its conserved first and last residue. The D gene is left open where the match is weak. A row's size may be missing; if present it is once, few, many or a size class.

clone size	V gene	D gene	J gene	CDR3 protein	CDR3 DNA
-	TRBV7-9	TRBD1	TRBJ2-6	CASSLVGPRQGMEANVLTF	TGTGCCAGCAGCTTAGTAGGGCCCCGACAGGGGATGGAGGCCAACGTCCTGACTTTC
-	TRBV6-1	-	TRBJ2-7	CASSESGSTEQYF	TGTGCCAGCAGTGAATCGGGGAGTACCGAGCAGTACTTC
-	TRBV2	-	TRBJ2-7	CASTKGSGGQEQYF	TGTGCCAGCACTAAGGGGTCGGGAGGACAGGAGCAGTACTTC
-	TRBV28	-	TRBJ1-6	CASSSASGAPGESPLHF	TGTGCCAGCAGTTCGGCTTCCGGGGCCCCCGGGGAGTCACCCCTCCACTTT
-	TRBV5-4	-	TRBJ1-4	CASSMGDTPNEKLFF	TGTGCCAGCAGCATGGGGGACACCCCTAATGAAAAACTGTTTTTT
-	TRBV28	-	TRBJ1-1	CASSSYLNTEAFF	TGTGCCAGCAGCTCATATCTGAACACTGAAGCTTTCTTT
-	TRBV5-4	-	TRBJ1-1	CASSPLDRLNTEAFF	TGTGCCAGCAGCCCCCTAGACAGACTAAACACTGAAGCTTTCTTT
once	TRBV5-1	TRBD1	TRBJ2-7	CASSLEDRTYEQYF	TGCGCCAGCAGCTTGGAGGACAGGACCTACGAGCAGTACTTC
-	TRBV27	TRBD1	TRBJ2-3	CASSLDRASTDTQYF	TGTGCCAGCAGTTTGGACAGGGCTAGCACAGATACGCAGTATTTT
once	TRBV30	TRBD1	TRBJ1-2	CAWRGQGVIHGYTF	TGTGCCTGGAGGGGACAGGGGGTTATTCATGGCTACACCTTC
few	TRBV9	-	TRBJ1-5	CASSVGGSMGSDQPQHF	TGTGCCAGCAGCGTAGGGGGCAGTATGGGAAGTGATCAGCCCCAGCATTTT
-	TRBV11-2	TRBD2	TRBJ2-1	CASSSPSGDTYNEQFF	TGTGCCAGCAGCTCACCCAGCGGGGATACCTACAATGAGCAGTTCTTC
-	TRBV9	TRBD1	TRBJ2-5	CASSARTGGYETQYF	TGTGCCAGCAGCGCGAGGACAGGGGGCTATGAGACCCAGTACTTC
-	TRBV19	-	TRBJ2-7	CASSIDERRTGEQYF	TGTGCCAGTAGTATAGACGAGCGGAGGACGGGCGAGCAGTACTTC
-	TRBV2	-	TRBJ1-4	CASSGVGDEKLFF	TGTGCCAGCAGTGGGGTTGGGGATGAAAAACTGTTTTTT
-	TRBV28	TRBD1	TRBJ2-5	CASRQGVRETQYF	TGTGCCAGCAGACAGGGGGTGAGAGAGACCCAGTACTTC
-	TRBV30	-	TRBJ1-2	CAWSVGLGYTF	TGTGCCTGGAGTGTAGGGTTGGGCTACACCTTC
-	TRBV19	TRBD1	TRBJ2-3	CASRNRGYSTDTQYF	TGTGCCAGTAGGAACAGGGGTTATAGCACAGATACGCAGTATTTT
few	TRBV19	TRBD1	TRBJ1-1	CASSTGGVGTEAFF	TGTGCCAGTAGTACAGGGGGCGTAGGAACTGAAGCTTTCTTT
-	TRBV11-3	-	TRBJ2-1	CASSINADNEQFF	TGTGCCAGCAGCATAAACGCGGACAATGAGCAGTTCTTC
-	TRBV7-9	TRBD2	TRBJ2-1	CASRKIGGSSNNEQFF	TGTGCCAGCAGAAAAATCGGCGGGAGCTCAAACAATGAGCAGTTCTTC
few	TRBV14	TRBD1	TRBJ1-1	CASSHWTGLNTEAFF	TGTGCCAGCAGCCATTGGACAGGATTGAACACTGAAGCTTTCTTT
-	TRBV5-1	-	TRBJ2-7	CASSLVGQSYEQYF	TGCGCCAGCAGCTTGGTTGGACAATCTTACGAGCAGTACTTC
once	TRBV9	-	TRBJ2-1	CASSPWGGNSYNEQFF	TGTGCCAGCAGCCCCTGGGGTGGTAACTCCTACAATGAGCAGTTCTTC
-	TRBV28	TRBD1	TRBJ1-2	CASSPEDRGYYGYTF	TGTGCCAGCAGTCCAGAGGACAGGGGGTACTATGGCTACACCTTC
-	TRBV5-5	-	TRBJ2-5	CASSLEVGTQYF	TGTGCCAGCAGCTTGGAAGTGGGGACCCAGTACTTC
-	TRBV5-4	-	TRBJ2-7	CASSLAGQNSYEQYF	TGTGCCAGCAGCTTGGCCGGGCAGAACTCCTACGAGCAGTACTTC
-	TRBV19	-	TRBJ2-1	CASRTEGISGVNEQFF	TGTGCCAGTAGGACCGAGGGAATTTCGGGAGTAAATGAGCAGTTCTTC
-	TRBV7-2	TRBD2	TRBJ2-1	CASSQRRGGSKFFIDEQFF	TGTGCCAGCAGCCAAAGAAGGGGCGGGAGTAAGTTTTTTATCGATGAGCAGTTCTTC
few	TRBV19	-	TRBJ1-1	CASRGRARGFF	TGTGCCAGTCGGGGTCGGGCACGAGGTTTCTTT
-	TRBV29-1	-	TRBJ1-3	CSVRGEGTIYF	TGCAGCGTCAGGGGCGAGGGCACCATATATTTT
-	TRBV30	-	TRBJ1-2	CAGPRGAGGYTF	TGTGCCGGTCCCCGGGGTGCCGGTGGCTACACCTTC
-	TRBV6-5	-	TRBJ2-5	CASSYSGSIQYF	TGTGCCAGCAGTTACTCTGGCAGCATCCAGTACTTC
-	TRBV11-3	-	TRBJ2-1	CASSDRPYNEQFF	TGTGCCAGCAGCGACAGACCCTACAATGAGCAGTTCTTC
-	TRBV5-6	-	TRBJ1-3	CASSGGVWGSGNTIYF	TGTGCCAGCAGCGGCGGGGTCTGGGGCTCTGGAAACACCATATATTTT
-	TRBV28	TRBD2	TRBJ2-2	CASSLTGLVNTGELFF	TGTGCCAGCAGTCTCACAGGACTAGTTAACACCGGGGAGCTGTTTTTT
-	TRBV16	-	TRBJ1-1	CASRKQGNTEAFF	TGTGCCAGCAGAAAACAGGGGAACACTGAAGCTTTCTTT
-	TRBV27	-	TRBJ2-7	CASSSKTESYEQYF	TGTGCCAGCAGTTCTAAGACGGAAAGCTACGAGCAGTACTTC
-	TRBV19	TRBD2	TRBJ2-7	CASYTGTNREQYF	TGTGCCAGTTACACCGGGACTAATCGCGAGCAGTACTTC
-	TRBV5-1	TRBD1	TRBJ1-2	CASSLTGAPWQANYGYTF	TGCGCCAGCAGCCTTACAGGGGCCCCCTGGCAAGCTAACTATGGCTACACCTTC
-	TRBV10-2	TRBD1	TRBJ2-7	CASSERGHYEQYF	TGCGCCAGCAGTGAGAGGGGGCACTACGAGCAGTACTTC
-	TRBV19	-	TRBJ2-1	CASSIDFSSYNEQFF	TGTGCCAGTAGTATAGATTTTTCAAGCTACAATGAGCAGTTCTTC
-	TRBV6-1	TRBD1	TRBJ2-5	CASRTQGAGETQYF	TGTGCCAGCAGAACACAGGGGGCCGGAGAGACCCAGTACTTC
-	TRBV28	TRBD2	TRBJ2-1	CASTGGVSYNEQFF	TGTGCCAGCACGGGGGGAGTCTCCTACAATGAGCAGTTCTTC
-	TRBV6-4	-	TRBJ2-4	CASSDSRKTSPEAKNIQYF	TGTGCCAGCAGTGACTCTAGAAAGACATCACCAGAAGCCAAAAACATTCAGTACTTC
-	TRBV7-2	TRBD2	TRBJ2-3	CASSPSLTSGTDTQYF	TGTGCCAGCAGCCCTTCGCTTACTAGCGGCACAGATACGCAGTATTTT
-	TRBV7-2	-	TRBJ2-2	CASSYNGGTNTGELFF	TGTGCCAGCAGCTATAATGGGGGAACGAACACCGGGGAGCTGTTTTTT
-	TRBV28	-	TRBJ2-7	CASSPPGFLYEQYF	TGTGCCAGCAGTCCCCCGGGGTTCCTCTACGAGCAGTACTTC
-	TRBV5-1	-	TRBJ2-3	CASSSLGTDTQYF	TGCGCCAGCAGCTCGCTAGGAACAGATACGCAGTATTTT
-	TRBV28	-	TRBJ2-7	CASSFWTWAEQYF	TGTGCCAGCAGTTTTTGGACTTGGGCCGAGCAGTACTTC